The clone carrying this T cell receptor beta chain was counted a single time. The sample comes from a study of blood T cell repertoires in COVID-19. The V end was cut by 1 base, the J end by 0 bases, with 14 bases between. In germline, CDR1 is SGHKS, CDR2 YYEKEE (reference sequence). The CDR3 extends over 17 amino acids. Produced via immunoSEQ multiplex PCR; TCRdb's table is partial and in-frame only. This sample has around 91,000 clones, with 85% found just once. The sequencing sample was made of peripheral blood. The origin of this receptor is a man aged 80 or over with acute or convalescent COVID-19. This chain uses TRBV5-5 with TRBJ1-3; D uncertain. CDR3: CASSLTSGRGSGNTIYF. The CDR3 coding sequence is TGTGCCAGCAGCTTGACAAGTGGCCGAGGCTCTGGAAACACCATATATTTT.